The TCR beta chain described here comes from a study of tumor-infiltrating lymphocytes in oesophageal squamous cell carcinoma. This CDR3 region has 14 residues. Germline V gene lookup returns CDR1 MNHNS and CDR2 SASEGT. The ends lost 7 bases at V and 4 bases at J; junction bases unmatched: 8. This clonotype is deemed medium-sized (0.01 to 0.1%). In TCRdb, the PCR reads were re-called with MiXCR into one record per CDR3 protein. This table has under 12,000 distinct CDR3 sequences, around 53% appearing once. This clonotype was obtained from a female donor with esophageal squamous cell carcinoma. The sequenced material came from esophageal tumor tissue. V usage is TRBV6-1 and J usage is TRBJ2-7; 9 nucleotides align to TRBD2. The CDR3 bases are TGTGCCAGCAAAAAGACTAGCGGAAATTACGAGCAGTACTTC. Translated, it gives CASKKTSGNYEQYF.